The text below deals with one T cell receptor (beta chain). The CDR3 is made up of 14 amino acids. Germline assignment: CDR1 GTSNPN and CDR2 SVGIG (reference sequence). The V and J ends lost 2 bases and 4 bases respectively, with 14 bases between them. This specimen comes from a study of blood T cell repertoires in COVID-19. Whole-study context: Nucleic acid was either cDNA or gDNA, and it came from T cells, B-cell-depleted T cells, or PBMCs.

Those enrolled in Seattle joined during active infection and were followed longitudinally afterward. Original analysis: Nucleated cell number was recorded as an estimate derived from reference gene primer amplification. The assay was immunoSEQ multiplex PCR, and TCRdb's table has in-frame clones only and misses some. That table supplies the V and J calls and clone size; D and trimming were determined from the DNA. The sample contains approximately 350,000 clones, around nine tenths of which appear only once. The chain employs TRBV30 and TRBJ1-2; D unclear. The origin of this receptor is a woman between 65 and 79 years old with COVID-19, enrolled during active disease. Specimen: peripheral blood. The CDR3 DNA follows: TGTGCCTGGAGTTGGGTAGGCCCGGGCTATGGCTACACCTTC. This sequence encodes CAWSWVGPGYGYTF.